One and the same sample provided the 15 T cell receptor beta chains below, sequenced in a study of identical twins. TCRdb used MiXCR to reprocess the 5' RACE reads, holding one entry per CDR3 protein. The top ten clones hold over 1.5% of a sample with some 630,000 distinct CDR3 sequences, just over 7% of them seen once. These same data were also listed under a study on yellow fever vaccine responses in identical twins.

Specimen: PBMCs. These receptors were collected from a woman under 30 in good health.

V and J are TRBV4-1 and TRBJ2-2, with D perhaps matching TRBD1 or TRBD2 (6 bases each). Per germline, CDR1 MGHRA and CDR2 YSYEKL. The CDR3 extends over 16 amino acids. V dropped 1 base and J dropped 6 bases, with 15 bases sitting between them. The CDR3: CASSQGASGAAGELFF. The CDR3 region has the DNA TGCGCCAGCAGCCAAGGGGCCTCGGGGGCCGCCGGGGAGCTGTTTTTT.

Many counts were recorded for this clonotype. CDR3 coding DNA: TGCAGTGCCCCACAAAGAGATACGCAGTATTTT. Its protein is CSAPQRDTQYF. The chain carries TRBV20-1 and TRBJ2-3; D unclear. V lost 6 bases and J 5 bases, leaving 9 bases between the germline ends. CDR3 length equals 11 residues. Germline V gene lookup returns CDR1 DFQATT and CDR2 SNEGSKA (reference sequence).

This clonotype was picked up many times. V is TRBV7-9 and J is TRBJ2-7; weak D call: TRBD1 (6 bases). This CDR3 is built from 14 residues. V was trimmed by 1 base and J by 4 bases, leaving 11 bases between them. The germline V gene encodes CDR1 SEHNR and CDR2 FQNEAQ (reference sequence). CDR3 protein: CASSLGGQPYEQYF. The CDR3 bases are TGTGCCAGCAGCTTAGGGGGGCAGCCTTACGAGCAGTACTTC.

The J gene is TRBJ2-5, the V gene TRBV4-1, with D unclear. The germline V gene has CDR1 MGHRA and CDR2 YSYEKL. This CDR3 region has 17 residues. Trimming left V 0 bases short and J 5 bases short, with 19 bases between. The CDR3 region is CASSQDPRGSLRETQYF. The DNA of the CDR3 is TGCGCCAGCAGCCAAGATCCCCGTGGTAGTCTTCGGGAGACCCAGTACTTC.

The V call is TRBV3-1, the J call TRBJ2-3; 13 bases fit TRBD2. The germline CDR1 and CDR2 sequences are LGHDT and YNNKEL (reference sequence). The CDR3 totals 16 residues. Germline trimming cut 3 bases from V and 5 bases from J; bases unmatched to any gene: 5. CDR3 amino acids: CASSQGLAGRGDTQYF. Written as DNA, the CDR3 is TGTGCCAGCAGCCAGGGACTAGCGGGACGTGGAGATACGCAGTATTTT.

The gene calls are TRBV20-1 and TRBJ2-7; TRBD2 matches 8 bases. This CDR3 has 15 amino acids. V was pared by 1 base and J by 6 bases, with 11 bases of the junction left unmatched. CDR1 is DFQATT, CDR2 SNEGSKA, per germline (reference sequence). As DNA, the CDR3 is TGCAGTGCTAGAGTGGCCCCAGCGGGAGTAGGCGAGCAGTACTTC. Translation: CSARVAPAGVGEQYF.

The V call is TRBV3-1, the J call TRBJ2-5; D unclear. Trimming left V 0 bases short and J 3 bases short, with 14 bases between. CDR1 and CDR2 from the germline V gene are LGHDT and YNNKEL (reference sequence). This CDR3 is built from 16 residues. In DNA form, the CDR3 reads TGTGCCAGCAGCCAAGATCAGGAAGGGCCGGAAGAGACCCAGTACTTC. Amino acids: CASSQDQEGPEETQYF.

This clonotype was recorded many times. The genes are TRBV2 and TRBJ2-1, with 8 bases identical to TRBD2. Per germline, CDR1 SNHLY and CDR2 FYNNEI. The CDR3 is 17 amino acids. V was pared by 3 bases and J by 8 bases, with 15 bases of the junction left unmatched. In DNA form, the CDR3 reads TGTGCCAGCAGTGACCCTCTGGGAGCGGGAGTCACTTATGAGCAGTTCTTC. This sequence encodes CASSDPLGAGVTYEQFF.

This clonotype was counted many times. This chain links TRBV10-3 with TRBJ1-1, with D possibly matching TRBD1 (5 bases). Trimming cost V 10 bases and J 1 base, with 19 bases left between them. This CDR3 spans 15 amino acids. Germline V gene data show CDR1 as ENHRY and CDR2 as SYGVKD. CDR3 coding DNA: TGTGCCACCGCTCGTACCGGGACGCCGAACACTGAAGCTTTCTTT. Translation gives CATARTGTPNTEAFF.

The V call is TRBV9, the J call TRBJ2-1; possible D gene TRBD2, 6 bases. The CDR3 has 15 amino acids. CDR1 is SGDLS and CDR2 is YYNGEE in the germline V gene. V dropped 4 bases and J dropped 8 bases, with 19 bases sitting between them. This chain's CDR3 is CASSPEGRENHEQFF. In DNA form, the CDR3 reads TGTGCCAGCAGCCCGGAGGGACGGGAGAACCATGAGCAGTTCTTC.

To note about this clonotype: Since the CDR3 does not end with the conserved phenylalanine or tryptophan, this likely comes from a read error. The J gene is TRBJ2-2, the V gene TRBV28; D not resolved. CDR3 size: 14 residues. V lost 8 bases and J 1 base, leaving 11 bases between the germline ends. From germline, CDR1 is MDHEN and CDR2 SYDVKM. The CDR3 region has the DNA TGTGCCAGCCGCGCGGCAAGGAACACCGGGGAGCTGTTTCTT. Protein product: CASRAARNTGELFL.

V and J are TRBV6-6 and TRBJ2-5; TRBD1 or TRBD2 may be the D gene (5 bases each). Between the trimmed V and J ends, which lost 8 bases and 6 bases, there was a span of 16 bases. Germline V gives CDR1 MNHNY, CDR2 SVGAGI (reference sequence). There are 13 residues in the CDR3. This chain's CDR3 is CASWETALKTQYF. CDR3 nucleotides: TGTGCCAGCTGGGAGACAGCGCTAAAGACCCAGTACTTC.

CDR3: CSADPHRGSETQYF. As DNA, the CDR3 is TGCAGTGCTGACCCACACCGAGGCAGTGAGACCCAGTACTTC. This sequence joins TRBV20-1 and TRBJ2-5; no clear D. Trimming pared 5 bases from V and 5 bases from J, leaving 18 bases between. Looked up from germline, CDR1 is DFQATT and CDR2 is SNEGSKA (reference sequence). The CDR3 runs to 14 residues.

This clonotype was observed a handful of times. This chain connects TRBV20-1 to TRBJ1-1; TRBD1 agrees at 7 bases. V gave up 2 bases and J gave up 2 bases; unmatched junction bases: 2. Germline assignment: CDR1 DFQATT and CDR2 SNEGSKA (reference sequence). The CDR3 has 13 residues. DNA for the CDR3: TGCAGTGCTAGACACAGGGGAAACACTGAAGCTTTCTTT. Amino acids: CSARHRGNTEAFF.

In this sample, this clonotype turned up many times. V usage is TRBV6-1 and J usage is TRBJ1-1, with no clear D. The CDR3 totals 13 residues. Trimming took off 9 bases at V and 1 base at J, with 12 bases between the two ends. Germline CDR1 and CDR2: MNHNS and SASEGT. The CDR3 sequence is CASIGWGNTEAFF. CDR3 coding DNA: TGTGCCAGTATCGGGTGGGGGAACACTGAAGCTTTCTTT.